These 9 T cell receptor beta chains were sequenced from one sample in a study of blood T cells in healthy people across ages. Together with a sample-barcoded 5' primer, a J-beta primer mix was included in a second PCR lasting about 7 to 12 cycles. MiXCR, applied by TCRdb to the 5' RACE reads, yields one record per CDR3 protein. The sample holds around 1,000,000 distinct CDR3 sequences, 35% to 40% seen once. Material: blood. The receptors stem from a man aged 18 to 35 in good health.

A few counts support this clonotype. This chain connects TRBV12-3 or TRBV12-4 to TRBJ2-1; possible D gene TRBD2, 5 bases. The CDR3 length is 15 residues. V lost 3 bases and J lost 5, with 14 bases in between. CDR3 in DNA: TGTGCCAGCAGTTTTTATCGGGAAAGTAACAATGAGCAGTTCTTC. Encoded protein: CASSFYRESNNEQFF.

This clonotype occurred once. This rearrangement joins TRBV13 to TRBJ2-4, with TRBD2 matching over 8 bases. Germline trimming cut 5 bases from V and 0 bases from J; bases unmatched to any gene: 3. Germline values: CDR1 PRHDT, CDR2 FYEKMQ (reference sequence). The CDR3 runs 15 residues. In DNA form, the CDR3 reads TGTGCCAGCAGCCCCGCGGGGGGAGCCAAAAACATTCAGTACTTC. This codes for CASSPAGGAKNIQYF. Full variable domain (missing parts from reference TRBV13 and TRBJ2-4): AAGVIQSPRHLIKEKRETATLKCYPIPRHDTVYWYQQGPGQDPQFLISFYEKMQSDKGSIPDRFSAQQFSDYHSELNMSSLELGDSALYFCASSPAGGAKNIQYFGAGTRLSVL.

Details on this clonotype: A read error may produce the germline difference seen at one junction end. The chain combines TRBV10-3 with TRBJ1-5, with D hard to call. The CDR3 is 15 residues long. Germline loops: CDR1 ENHRY, CDR2 SYGVKD. The CDR3 sequence: CAISEYGDSNQLQHF. DNA for the CDR3: TGTGCCATCAGTGAATACGGAGATAGCAATCAGCTCCAGCATTTT.

This chain connects TRBV30 to TRBJ1-2, with 10 bases fitting TRBD1. Trimming took 5 bases from V and 7 from J; bases not matched to a gene: 1. This CDR3 is built from 11 residues. The germline V gene has CDR1 GTSNPN and CDR2 SVGIG (reference sequence). The CDR3 region has the DNA TGTGCCTGGGGACAGGGGGTTGGCTACACCTTC. It codes for CAWGQGVGYTF.

This clonotype was seen repeatedly, ten times or more. Mismatch with germline at one junction end may stem from a read error. The chain employs TRBV5-1 and TRBJ1-1; 7 nucleotides line up with TRBD1. Germline CDR1 and CDR2: SGHRS and YFSETQ. The CDR3 spans 14 residues. CDR3 sequence reads: CASSSGQVNTEAFF. The CDR3 DNA follows: TGTGCCAGCAGTTCCGGACAGGTGAACACTGAAGCTTTCTTT.

This clonotype was counted a few times. This rearrangement joins TRBV4-2 to TRBJ1-1; D remains ambiguous. Germline CDR1 and CDR2: LGHNA and YNFKEQ. CDR3 length: 14 amino acids. V lost 0 bases to trimming and J lost 4 bases, with 9 bases between them. The CDR3 protein is CASSQDLRGTEAFF. The CDR3 coding sequence is TGTGCCAGCAGCCAAGATCTACGGGGCACTGAAGCTTTCTTT.

The V call is TRBV6-5, the J call TRBJ1-4; the match to TRBD1 covers 9 bases. V trimming: 0 bases; J trimming: 5 bases; junction bases outside the gene matches: 1. The germline V gene encodes CDR1 MNHEY and CDR2 SVGAGI. The CDR3 has 15 residues. Here the CDR3 reads CASSYSQGANEKLFF. DNA for the CDR3: TGTGCCAGCAGTTACTCACAGGGGGCAAATGAAAAACTGTTTTTT.

The chain links TRBV11-1 to TRBJ1-1, with 10 bases lining up with TRBD1. The CDR3 has 22 amino acids. Per the germline V gene, CDR1 is SGHAT and CDR2 is FQDESV (reference sequence). Trimming cost V 3 bases and J 1 base; bases outside gene matches: 23. CDR3 coding DNA: TGTGCCAGCAGCTTCGGGCCTCTCGGGACAGGGGCGTTTGGGGGGGAGAACACTGAAGCTTTCTTT. It codes for CASSFGPLGTGAFGGENTEAFF.

In this sample, this clonotype turned up a few times. The genes are TRBV20-1 and TRBJ2-1, with D possibly being TRBD2 (7 bases). There are 12 residues in the CDR3. Trimming cost V 3 bases and J 10 bases, with 13 bases left between them. Germline lookup yields CDR1 DFQATT and CDR2 SNEGSKA (reference sequence). The DNA for the CDR3 is TGCAGTGCTAGCGGGGGGCCTGGGGAGCAGTTCTTC. Residues: CSASGGPGEQFF.